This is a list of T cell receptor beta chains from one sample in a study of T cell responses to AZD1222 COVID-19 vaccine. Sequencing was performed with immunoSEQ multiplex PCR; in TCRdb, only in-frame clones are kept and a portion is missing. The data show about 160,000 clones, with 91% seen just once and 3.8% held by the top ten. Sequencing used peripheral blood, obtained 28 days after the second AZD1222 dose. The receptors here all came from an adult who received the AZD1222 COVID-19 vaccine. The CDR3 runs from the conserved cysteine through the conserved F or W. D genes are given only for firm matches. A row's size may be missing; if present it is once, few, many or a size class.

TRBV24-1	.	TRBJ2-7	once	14	TGTGCCACCAGTGATCTAAAGACAGGTTACGAGCAGTACTTC	CATSDLKTGYEQYF
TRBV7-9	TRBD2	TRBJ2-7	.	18	TGTGCCAGCAGCCCTATCCTAAAGACTAGCGGGAGGTTCTACGAGCAGTACTTC	CASSPILKTSGRFYEQYF
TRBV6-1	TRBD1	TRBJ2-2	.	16	TGTGCCAGCAGTGACCCCGACAGGGGGCACACCGGGGAGCTGTTTTTT	CASSDPDRGHTGELFF
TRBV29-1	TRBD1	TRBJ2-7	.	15	TGCAGCGTTGGCCTCGGGGGACAGGGGAACCACGAGCAGTACTTC	CSVGLGGQGNHEQYF
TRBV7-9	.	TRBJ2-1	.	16	TGTGCCAGCAGCGCCGACCCCCCGAAGCCTAACAATGAGCAGTTCTTC	CASSADPPKPNNEQFF
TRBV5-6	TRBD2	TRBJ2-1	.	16	TGTGCCAGCACCCCGGGAGGGTTCACGACCTACAATGAGCAGTTCTTC	CASTPGGFTTYNEQFF
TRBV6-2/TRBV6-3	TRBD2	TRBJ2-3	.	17	TGTGCCAGCAGTTCCTACGGGACTAGCGGTTACACAGATACGCAGTATTTT	CASSSYGTSGYTDTQYF
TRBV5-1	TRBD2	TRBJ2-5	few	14	TGCGCCAGCAGTGTCCTAGCGGGGCAAGAGACCCAGTACTTC	CASSVLAGQETQYF
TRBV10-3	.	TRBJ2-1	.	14	TGTGCCATCAACTCACTAGATTCCTACAATGAGCAGTTCTTC	CAINSLDSYNEQFF
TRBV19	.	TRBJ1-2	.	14	TGTGCCAGTAGAGCCGGCACGTTACTCTATGGCTACACCTTC	CASRAGTLLYGYTF
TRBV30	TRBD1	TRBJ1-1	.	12	TGTGCCAGACACAGACAGGGGACTGAAGCTTTCTTT	CARHRQGTEAFF
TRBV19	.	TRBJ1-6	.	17	TGTGCCAGTAGTAACGGACAGCTAAGCTCCTATAATTCACCCCTCCACTTT	CASSNGQLSSYNSPLHF
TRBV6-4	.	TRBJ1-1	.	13	TGTGCCAGCAGTGATTCGGAAAACACTGAAGCTTTCTTT	CASSDSENTEAFF
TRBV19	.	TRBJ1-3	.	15	TGTGCCAGTAGGTCGGAAGGGTGGACTGGAAACACCATATATTTT	CASRSEGWTGNTIYF
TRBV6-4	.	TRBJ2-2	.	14	TGTGCCAGCAGCCAAGAACGGTACACCGGGGAGCTGTTTTTT	CASSQERYTGELFF
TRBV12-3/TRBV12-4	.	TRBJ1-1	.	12	TGTGCCAGCAGCCTTGGGGGGGTGTTAGCTTTCTTT	CASSLGGVLAFF
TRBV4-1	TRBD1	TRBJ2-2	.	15	TGCGCCAGCAGCCATCGAGCGACAGGGACCGGGGAGCTGTTTTTT	CASSHRATGTGELFF
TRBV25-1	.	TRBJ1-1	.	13	TGTGCCAGCAGTGCTTGGGGGGACACTGAAGCTTTCTTT	CASSAWGDTEAFF
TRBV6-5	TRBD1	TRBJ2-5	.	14	TGTGCCAGCAGCAGGGACAGGGCGGGGGAGACCCAGTACTTC	CASSRDRAGETQYF
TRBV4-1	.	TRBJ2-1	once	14	TGCGCCAGCAGCCAAGATCAGACCCGCAATGAGCAGTTCTTC	CASSQDQTRNEQFF
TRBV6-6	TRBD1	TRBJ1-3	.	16	TGTGCCAGCATTCGGGGACAGGGCTCATCTGGAAACACCATATATTTT	CASIRGQGSSGNTIYF
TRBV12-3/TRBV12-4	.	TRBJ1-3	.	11	TGTGCCAGCAGTTCAGGAAACACCATATATTTT	CASSSGNTIYF
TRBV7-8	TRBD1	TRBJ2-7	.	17	TGTGCCAGCAGCTTCAGCCCTCGGACAGGGAAAGACAACGAGCAGTACTTC	CASSFSPRTGKDNEQYF
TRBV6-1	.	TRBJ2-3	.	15	TGTGCCAGCAGTGAAAGGACAACAGCTCCAGATACGCAGTATTTT	CASSERTTAPDTQYF
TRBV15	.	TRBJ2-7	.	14	TGTGCCACCAGCAGAGACTTCGGTTCCTACGAGCAGTACTTC	CATSRDFGSYEQYF
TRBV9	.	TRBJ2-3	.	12	TGTGCCAGCAGCACCCCGGGACTCCTTCCCTCTTTT	CASSTPGLLPSF
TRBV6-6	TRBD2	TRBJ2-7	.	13	TGTGCCAGCAGGGCGGGGGGTCCCTACGAGCAGTACTTC	CASRAGGPYEQYF
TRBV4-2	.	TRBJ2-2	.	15	TGTGCCAGCAGCCAGGAGGGGTCGATCACCGGGGAGCTGTTTTTT	CASSQEGSITGELFF
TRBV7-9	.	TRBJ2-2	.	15	TGTGCCAGCAGCTTAGACAGCGCGAACACCGGGGAGCTGTTTTTT	CASSLDSANTGELFF
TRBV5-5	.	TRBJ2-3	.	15	TGTGCCAGCAGCCCTGCCGTGTCTCTCACAGATACGCAGTATTTT	CASSPAVSLTDTQYF
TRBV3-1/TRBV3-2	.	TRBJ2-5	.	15	TGTGCCAGCAGCCCAGAACACAGGGACCAAGAGACCCAGTACTTC	CASSPEHRDQETQYF
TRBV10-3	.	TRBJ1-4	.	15	TGTGCCATCAGTGATGGGGGAGGGGAAAATGAAAAACTGTTTTTT	CAISDGGGENEKLFF